The T cell receptor (beta chain) described here comes from a study of T cell therapy after organ transplantation. Study-wide context: T cells were expanded about 2 weeks with 30 CMV class I/II epitopes.

Indicated time point: 4-8 weeks after completion of therapy. TCRdb's copy holds only in-frame clones and misses some; the assay was immunoSEQ multiplex PCR. The profile covers about 18,000 clones, with 65% to 85% appearing a single time and about 10% taken by the ten largest. Overall study findings and caveats: Endogenous clonotypes not in therapy products appeared after therapy alongside transferred ones. Antirejection and antiviral medication effects could not be assessed.

CDR3 length equals 15 residues. Germline-derived CDR1 and CDR2 are SGHTS and YDEGEE. Trimming cost V 4 bases and J 0 bases, with 11 bases left between them. For this clone: Antigen unknown. Other nucleotide sequences in the sample specify the same CDR3.

This rearrangement joins TRBV5-8 to TRBJ1-5, with D maybe TRBD1 (6 bases). This receptor was obtained from a human patient who had received a solid organ transplant and had CMV disease. Among the T cells, some may be from the graft donor. The source material was CD8+ T cells from blood, sampled after autologous CMV-specific T cell therapy. In DNA form, the CDR3 reads TGTGCCAGCAGCCTACAGGGCTATAGCAATCAGCCCCAGCATTTT. It is translated as CASSLQGYSNQPQHF.